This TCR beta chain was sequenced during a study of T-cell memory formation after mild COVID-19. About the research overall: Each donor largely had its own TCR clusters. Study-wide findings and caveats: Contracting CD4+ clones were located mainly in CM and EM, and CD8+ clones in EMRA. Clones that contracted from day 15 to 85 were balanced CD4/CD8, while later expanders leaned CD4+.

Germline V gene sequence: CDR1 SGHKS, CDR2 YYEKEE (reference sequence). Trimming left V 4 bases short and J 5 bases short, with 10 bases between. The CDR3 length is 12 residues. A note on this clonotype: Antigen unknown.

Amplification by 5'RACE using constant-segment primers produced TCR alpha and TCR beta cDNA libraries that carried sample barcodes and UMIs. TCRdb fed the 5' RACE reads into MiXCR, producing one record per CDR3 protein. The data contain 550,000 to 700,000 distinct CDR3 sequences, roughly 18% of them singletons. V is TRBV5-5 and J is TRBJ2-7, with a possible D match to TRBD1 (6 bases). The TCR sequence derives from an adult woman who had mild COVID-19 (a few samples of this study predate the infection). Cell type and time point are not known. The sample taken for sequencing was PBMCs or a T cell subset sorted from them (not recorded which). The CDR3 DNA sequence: TGTGCCAGCAGCGCAGGGGCCAACGAGCAGTACTTC. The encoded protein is CASSAGANEQYF.